This TCR beta chain is drawn from a study of cytomegalovirus exposure and HLA in healthy donors. CDR1 is SGHVS and CDR2 is FQNEAQ in the germline V gene. The V and J ends lost 5 bases and 8 bases respectively, with 13 bases between them. The CDR3 sequence is 13 residues long. Amplification used 60 Vbeta primers and 13 Jbeta primers. Sequencing used immunoSEQ multiplex PCR; TCRdb keeps in-frame clones, though not all of them. The sample has 120,000 or so clones, approximately 15% seen once. Material: PBMCs. The receptor comes from a woman younger than 30 in good health and CMV-seronegative. J is TRBJ2-1 and V is TRBV7-8, with D tentatively TRBD2 (5 bases). The CDR3 spells CASSPGPGDEQFF. CDR3 bases: TGTGCCAGCAGCCCGGGCCCCGGGGATGAGCAGTTCTTC.